Presented here are 2 T cell receptor beta chains from one specimen sequenced in a study of circulating and synovial CD4+ cells in juvenile arthritis. TCRdb's table, derived via immunoSEQ multiplex PCR, lists solely in-frame clones and lacks some. The table records tens of thousands of clones, 90% to 95% of them present only once. Material for sequencing was CD4+ T cells from blood. All receptors derive from a human donor with juvenile idiopathic arthritis.

The chain joins TRBV28 to TRBJ2-7; 8 bases match TRBD2. The CDR3 consists of 13 residues. The V and J ends lost 6 bases and 5 bases, in that order; junction bases with no gene match: 6. CDR1 is MDHEN, CDR2 SYDVKM, per germline. This CDR3 reads CASSPSAGDEQYF. Here the CDR3 DNA reads TGTGCCAGCAGCCCATCAGCGGGAGACGAGCAGTACTTC.

The V and J genes are TRBV30 and TRBJ1-2; 10 bases align to TRBD1. V shed 2 bases, J shed 4 bases, and the junction held 4 bases outside the gene matches. The germline V gene encodes CDR1 GTSNPN and CDR2 SVGIG (reference sequence). This CDR3 is built from 14 residues. CDR3 nucleotides: TGTGCCTGGAGTTTGGACAGGGGGGCCTATGGCTACACCTTC. Protein product: CAWSLDRGAYGYTF.